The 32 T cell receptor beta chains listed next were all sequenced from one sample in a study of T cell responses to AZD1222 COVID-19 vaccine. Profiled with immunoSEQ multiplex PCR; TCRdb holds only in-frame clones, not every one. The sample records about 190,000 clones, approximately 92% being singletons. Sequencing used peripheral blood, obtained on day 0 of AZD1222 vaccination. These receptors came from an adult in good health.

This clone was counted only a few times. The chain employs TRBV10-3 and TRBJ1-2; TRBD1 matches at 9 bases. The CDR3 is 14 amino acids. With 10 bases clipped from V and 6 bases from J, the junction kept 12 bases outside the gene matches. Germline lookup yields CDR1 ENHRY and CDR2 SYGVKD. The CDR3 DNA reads TGTGCCACCAATATGGGACAGGGACCGAATGGCTACACCTTC. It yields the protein CATNMGQGPNGYTF.

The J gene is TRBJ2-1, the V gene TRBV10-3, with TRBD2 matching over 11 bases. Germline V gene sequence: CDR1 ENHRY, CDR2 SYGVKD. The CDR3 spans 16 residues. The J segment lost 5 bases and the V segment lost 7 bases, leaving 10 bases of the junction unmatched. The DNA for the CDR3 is TGTGCCATCAAACTAGCGGGGGTAGAAGGAAACAATGAGCAGTTCTTC. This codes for CAIKLAGVEGNNEQFF.

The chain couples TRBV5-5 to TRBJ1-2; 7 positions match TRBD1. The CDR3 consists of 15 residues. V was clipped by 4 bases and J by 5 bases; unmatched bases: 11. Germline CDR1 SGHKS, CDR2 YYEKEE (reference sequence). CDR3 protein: CASSPRSGGPYGYTF. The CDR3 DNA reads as TGTGCCAGCAGCCCCCGGTCAGGGGGGCCTTATGGCTACACCTTC.

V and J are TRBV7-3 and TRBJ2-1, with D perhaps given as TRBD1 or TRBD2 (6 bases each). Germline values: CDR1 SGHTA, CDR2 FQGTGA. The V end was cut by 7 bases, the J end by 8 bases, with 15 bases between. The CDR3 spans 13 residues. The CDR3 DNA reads TGTGCCAGCACCCCCAATGGGGGGCATGAGCAGTTCTTC. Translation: CASTPNGGHEQFF.

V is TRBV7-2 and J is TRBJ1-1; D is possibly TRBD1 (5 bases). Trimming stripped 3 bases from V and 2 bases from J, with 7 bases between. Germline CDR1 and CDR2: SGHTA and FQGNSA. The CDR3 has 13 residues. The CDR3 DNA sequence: TGTGCCAGCAGCTTTGGGGGTAACACTGAAGCTTTCTTT. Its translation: CASSFGGNTEAFF.

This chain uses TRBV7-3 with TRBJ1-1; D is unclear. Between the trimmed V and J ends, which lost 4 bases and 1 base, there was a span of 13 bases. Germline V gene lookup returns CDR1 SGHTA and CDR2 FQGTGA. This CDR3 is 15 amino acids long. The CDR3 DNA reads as TGTGCCAGCAGCTGGTCTGGGCAGAAGAACACTGAAGCTTTCTTT. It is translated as CASSWSGQKNTEAFF. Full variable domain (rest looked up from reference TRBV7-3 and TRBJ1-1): GAGVSQTPSNKVTEKGKYVELRCDPISGHTALYWYRQSLGQGPEFLIYFQGTGAADDSGLPNDRFFAVRPEGSVSTLKIQRTERGDSAVYLCASSWSGQKNTEAFFGQGTRLTVV.

Here the CDR3 reads CATSTEAGGEPQHF. CDR3 bases: TGTGCCACCAGCACAGAGGCAGGGGGAGAGCCCCAGCATTTT. The chain carries TRBV15 and TRBJ1-5, with 7 bases aligning to TRBD1. CDR1 and CDR2 from the germline V gene are LNHNV and YYDKDF (reference sequence). The CDR3 sequence is 14 residues long. With 4 bases clipped from V and 8 bases from J, the junction kept 8 bases outside the gene matches.

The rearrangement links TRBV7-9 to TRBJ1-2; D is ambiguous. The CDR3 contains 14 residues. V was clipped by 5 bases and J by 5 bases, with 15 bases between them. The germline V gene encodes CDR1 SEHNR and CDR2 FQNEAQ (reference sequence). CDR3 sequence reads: CASSQKALKYGYTF. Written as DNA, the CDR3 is TGTGCCAGCAGCCAAAAAGCCCTAAAATATGGCTACACCTTC.

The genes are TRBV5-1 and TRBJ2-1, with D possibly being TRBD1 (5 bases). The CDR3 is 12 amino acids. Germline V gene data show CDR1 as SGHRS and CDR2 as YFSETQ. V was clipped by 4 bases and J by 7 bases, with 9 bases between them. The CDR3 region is CASSVQGNEQFF. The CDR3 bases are TGCGCCAGCAGCGTGCAGGGTAATGAGCAGTTCTTC.

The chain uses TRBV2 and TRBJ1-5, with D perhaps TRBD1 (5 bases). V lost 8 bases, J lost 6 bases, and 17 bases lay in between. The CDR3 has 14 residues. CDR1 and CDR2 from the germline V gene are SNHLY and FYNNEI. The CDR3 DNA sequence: TGTGCCAGCTTACCAGGGCAGTTCGCTCAGCCCCAGCATTTT. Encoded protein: CASLPGQFAQPQHF.

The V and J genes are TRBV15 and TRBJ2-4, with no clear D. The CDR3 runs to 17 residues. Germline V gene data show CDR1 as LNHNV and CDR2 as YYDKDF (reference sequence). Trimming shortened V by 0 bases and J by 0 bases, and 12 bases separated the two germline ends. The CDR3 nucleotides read TGTGCCACCAGCAGAGATTCGGCAGGTCTAGCCAAAAACATTCAGTACTTC. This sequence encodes CATSRDSAGLAKNIQYF.

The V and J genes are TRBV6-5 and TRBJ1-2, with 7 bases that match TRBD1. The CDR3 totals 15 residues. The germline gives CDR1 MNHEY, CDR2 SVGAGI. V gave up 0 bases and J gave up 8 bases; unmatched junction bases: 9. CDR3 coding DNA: TGTGCCAGCAGTTACTCGTTCACGACAGGGCTCGGCTACACCTTC. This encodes CASSYSFTTGLGYTF.

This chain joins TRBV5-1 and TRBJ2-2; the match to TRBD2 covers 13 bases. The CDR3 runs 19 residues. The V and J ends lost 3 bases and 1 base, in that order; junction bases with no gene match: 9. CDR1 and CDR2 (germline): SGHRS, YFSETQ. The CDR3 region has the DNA TGCGCCAGCAGCTACCCGACTAGCGGGGGGCTCGTGAACACCGGGGAGCTGTTTTTT. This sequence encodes CASSYPTSGGLVNTGELFF.

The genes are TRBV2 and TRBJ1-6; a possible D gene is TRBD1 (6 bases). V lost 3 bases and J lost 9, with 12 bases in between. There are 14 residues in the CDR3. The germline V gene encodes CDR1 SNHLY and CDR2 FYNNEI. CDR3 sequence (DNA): TGTGCCAGCAGTGATCAGGGGTTAATTTCACCCCTCCACTTT. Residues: CASSDQGLISPLHF.

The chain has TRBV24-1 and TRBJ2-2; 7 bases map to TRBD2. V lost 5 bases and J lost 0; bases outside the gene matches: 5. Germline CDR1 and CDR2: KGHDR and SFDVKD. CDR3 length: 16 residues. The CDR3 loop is CATSAGGWTNTGELFF. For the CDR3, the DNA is TGTGCCACCAGTGCCGGGGGGTGGACGAACACCGGGGAGCTGTTTTTT.

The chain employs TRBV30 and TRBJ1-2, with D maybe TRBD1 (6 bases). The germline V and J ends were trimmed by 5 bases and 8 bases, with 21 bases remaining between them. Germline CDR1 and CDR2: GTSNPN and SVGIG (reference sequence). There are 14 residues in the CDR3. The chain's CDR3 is CAWVGGPSSGGYTF. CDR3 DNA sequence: TGTGCCTGGGTCGGGGGGCCTTCCTCGGGAGGCTACACCTTC. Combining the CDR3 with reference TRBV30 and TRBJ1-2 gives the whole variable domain SQTIHQWPATLVQPVGSPLSLECTVEGTSNPNLYWYRQAAGRGLQLLFYSVGIGQISSEVPQNLSASRPQDRQFILSSKKLLLSDSGFYLCAWVGGPSSGGYTFGSGTRLTVV.

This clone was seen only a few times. DNA for the CDR3: TGTGCCAGCAGCTCCCAGGGGGCAGATGGCTACACCTTC. This codes for CASSSQGADGYTF. This rearrangement joins TRBV7-2 to TRBJ1-2; the match to TRBD1 covers 8 bases. Per the germline V gene, CDR1 is SGHTA and CDR2 is FQGNSA. CDR3 length: 13 residues. With 4 bases clipped from V and 6 bases from J, the junction kept 4 bases outside the gene matches.

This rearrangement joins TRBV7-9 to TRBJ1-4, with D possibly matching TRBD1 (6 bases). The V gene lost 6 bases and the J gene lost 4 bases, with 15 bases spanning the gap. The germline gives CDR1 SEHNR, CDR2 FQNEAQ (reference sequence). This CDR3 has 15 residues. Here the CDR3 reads CASRSPGAVNEKLFF. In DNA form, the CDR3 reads TGTGCCAGCAGAAGCCCAGGGGCCGTTAATGAAAAACTGTTTTTT. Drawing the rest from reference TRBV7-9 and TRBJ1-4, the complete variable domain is DTGVSQNPRHKITKRGQNVTFRCDPISEHNRLYWYRQTLGQGPEFLTYFQNEAQLEKSRLLSDRFSAERPKGSFSTLEIQRTEQGDSAMYLCASRSPGAVNEKLFFGSGTQLSVL.

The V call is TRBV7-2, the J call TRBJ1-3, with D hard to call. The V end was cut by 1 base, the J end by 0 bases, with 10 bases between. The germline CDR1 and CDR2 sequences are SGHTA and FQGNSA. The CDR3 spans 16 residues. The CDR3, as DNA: TGTGCCAGCAGCTTAGTTTTTGGCAGCTCTGGAAACACCATATATTTT. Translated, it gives CASSLVFGSSGNTIYF. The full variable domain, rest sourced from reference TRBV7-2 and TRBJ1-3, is GAGVSQSPSNKVTEKGKDVELRCDPISGHTALYWYRQSLGQGLEFLIYFQGNSAPDKSGLPSDRFSAERTGGSVSTLTIQRTQQEDSAVYLCASSLVFGSSGNTIYFGEGSWLTVV.

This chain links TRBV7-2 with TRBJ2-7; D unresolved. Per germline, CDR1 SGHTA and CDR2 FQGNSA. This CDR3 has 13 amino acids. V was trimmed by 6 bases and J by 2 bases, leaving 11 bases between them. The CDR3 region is CASSLGRTYEQYF. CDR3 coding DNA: TGTGCCAGCAGTCTCGGAAGGACCTACGAGCAGTACTTC.

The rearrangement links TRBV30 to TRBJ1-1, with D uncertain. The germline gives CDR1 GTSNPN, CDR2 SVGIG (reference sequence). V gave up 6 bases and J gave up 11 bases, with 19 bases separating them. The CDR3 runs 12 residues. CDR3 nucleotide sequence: TGTGCCTGTTCAGACGTGACAACGTGGGCTTTCTTT. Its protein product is CACSDVTTWAFF.

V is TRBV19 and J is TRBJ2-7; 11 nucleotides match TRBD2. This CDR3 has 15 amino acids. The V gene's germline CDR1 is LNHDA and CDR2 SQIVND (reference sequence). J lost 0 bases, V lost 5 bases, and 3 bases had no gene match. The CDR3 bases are TGTGCCAGTAGTGAGACTAGCGGGGTCTCCTACGAGCAGTACTTC. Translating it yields CASSETSGVSYEQYF.

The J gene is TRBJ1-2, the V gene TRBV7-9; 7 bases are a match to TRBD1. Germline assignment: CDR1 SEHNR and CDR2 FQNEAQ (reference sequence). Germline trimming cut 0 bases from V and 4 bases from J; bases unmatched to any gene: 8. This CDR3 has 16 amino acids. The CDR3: CASSLALGDSLYGYTF. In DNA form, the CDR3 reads TGTGCCAGCAGCTTAGCGCTGGGGGACAGCCTCTATGGCTACACCTTC.

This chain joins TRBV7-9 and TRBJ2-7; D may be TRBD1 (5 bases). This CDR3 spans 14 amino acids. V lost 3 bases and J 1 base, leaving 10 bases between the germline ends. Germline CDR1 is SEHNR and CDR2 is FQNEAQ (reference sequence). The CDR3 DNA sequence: TGTGCCAGCAGCTTGAGACAGACATCCTACGAGCAGTACTTC. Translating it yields CASSLRQTSYEQYF.

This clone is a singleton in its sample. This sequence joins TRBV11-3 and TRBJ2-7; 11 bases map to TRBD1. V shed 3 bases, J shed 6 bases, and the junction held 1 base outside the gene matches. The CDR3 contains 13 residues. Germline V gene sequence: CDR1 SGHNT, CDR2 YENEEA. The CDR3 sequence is CASSLDRGREQYF. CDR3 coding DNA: TGTGCCAGCAGCTTGGACAGGGGGCGCGAGCAGTACTTC.

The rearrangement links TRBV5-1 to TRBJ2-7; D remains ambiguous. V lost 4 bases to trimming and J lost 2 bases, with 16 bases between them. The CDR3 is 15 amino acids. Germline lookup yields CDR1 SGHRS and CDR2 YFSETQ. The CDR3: CASSLFSGPTYEQYF. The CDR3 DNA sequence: TGCGCCAGCAGCCTATTCTCCGGGCCGACCTACGAGCAGTACTTC.

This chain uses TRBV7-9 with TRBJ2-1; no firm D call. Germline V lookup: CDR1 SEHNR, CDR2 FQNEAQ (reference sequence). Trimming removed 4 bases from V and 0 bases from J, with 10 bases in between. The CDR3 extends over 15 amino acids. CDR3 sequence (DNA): TGTGCCAGCAGCTCTGTAGGCTCCTCCTACAATGAGCAGTTCTTC. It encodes CASSSVGSSYNEQFF.

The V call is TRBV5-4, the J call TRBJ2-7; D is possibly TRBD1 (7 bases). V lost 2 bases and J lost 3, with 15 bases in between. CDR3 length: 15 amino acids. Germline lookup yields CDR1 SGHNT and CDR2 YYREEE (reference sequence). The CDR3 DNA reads TGTGCCAGCAGCTTCAACAGGGGAGGAGGCTACGAGCAGTACTTC. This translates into CASSFNRGGGYEQYF.

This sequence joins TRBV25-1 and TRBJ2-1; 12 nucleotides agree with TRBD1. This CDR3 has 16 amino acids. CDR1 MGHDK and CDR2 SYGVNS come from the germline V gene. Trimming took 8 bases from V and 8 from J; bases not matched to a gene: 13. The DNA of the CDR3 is TGTGCCAGCTCCCTATTTGGGGGACAGGGGGCGGATGAGCAGTTCTTC. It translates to CASSLFGGQGADEQFF. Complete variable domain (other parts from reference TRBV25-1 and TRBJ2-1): EADIYQTPRYLVIGTGKKITLECSQTMGHDKMYWYQQDPGMELHLIHYSYGVNSTEKGDLSSESTVSRIRTEHFPLTLESARPSHTSQYLCASSLFGGQGADEQFFGPGTRLTVL.

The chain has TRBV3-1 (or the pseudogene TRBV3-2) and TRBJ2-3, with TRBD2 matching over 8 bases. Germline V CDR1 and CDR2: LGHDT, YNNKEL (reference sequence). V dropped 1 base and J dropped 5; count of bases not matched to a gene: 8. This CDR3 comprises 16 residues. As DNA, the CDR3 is TGTGCCAGCAGCCAAGTAGCGGGGCCAGCGGGAGATACGCAGTATTTT. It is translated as CASSQVAGPAGDTQYF.

The CDR3 coding sequence is TGTGCCAGCAGCCAAGGTGATGAGCGGGGGGTCTCCTACGAGCAGTACTTC. Protein: CASSQGDERGVSYEQYF. The chain carries TRBV4-2 and TRBJ2-7; 9 bases map to TRBD2. V was clipped by 1 base and J by 0 bases; unmatched bases: 7. CDR1 and CDR2 from the germline V gene are LGHNA and YNFKEQ. This CDR3 is 17 amino acids long.

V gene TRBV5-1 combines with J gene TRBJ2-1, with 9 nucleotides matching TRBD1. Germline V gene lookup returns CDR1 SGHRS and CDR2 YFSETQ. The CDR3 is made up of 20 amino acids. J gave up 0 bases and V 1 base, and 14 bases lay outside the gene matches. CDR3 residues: CASSLPRTKTGGTSYNEQFF. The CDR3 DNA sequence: TGCGCCAGCAGCTTGCCACGAACGAAAACAGGGGGCACCTCCTACAATGAGCAGTTCTTC.